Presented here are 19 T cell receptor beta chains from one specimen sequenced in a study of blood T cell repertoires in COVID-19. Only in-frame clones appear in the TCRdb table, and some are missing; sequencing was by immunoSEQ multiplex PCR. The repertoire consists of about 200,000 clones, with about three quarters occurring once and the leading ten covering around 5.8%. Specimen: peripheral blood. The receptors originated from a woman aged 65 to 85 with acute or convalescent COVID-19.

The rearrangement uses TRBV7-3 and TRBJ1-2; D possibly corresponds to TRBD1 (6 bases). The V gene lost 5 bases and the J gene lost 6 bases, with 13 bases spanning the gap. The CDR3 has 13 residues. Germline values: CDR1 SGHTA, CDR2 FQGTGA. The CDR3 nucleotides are TGTGCCAGCAGCCCGGACTGGGGGCATGGCTACACCTTC. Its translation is CASSPDWGHGYTF.

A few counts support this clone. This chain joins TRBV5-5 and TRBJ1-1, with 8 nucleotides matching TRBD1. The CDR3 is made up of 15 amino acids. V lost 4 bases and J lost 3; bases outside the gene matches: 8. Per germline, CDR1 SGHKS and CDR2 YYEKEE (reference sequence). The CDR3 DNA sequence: TGTGCCAGCAGCCACGAAACAGGGGGGGACACTGAAGCTTTCTTT. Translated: CASSHETGGDTEAFF.

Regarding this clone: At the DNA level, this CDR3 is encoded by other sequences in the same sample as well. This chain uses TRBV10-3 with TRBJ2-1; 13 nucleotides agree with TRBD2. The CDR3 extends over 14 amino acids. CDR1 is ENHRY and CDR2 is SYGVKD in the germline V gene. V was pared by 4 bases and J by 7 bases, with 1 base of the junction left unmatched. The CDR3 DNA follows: TGTGCCATCAGTGGACTAGCGGGAGGTAATGAGCAGTTCTTC. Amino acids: CAISGLAGGNEQFF.

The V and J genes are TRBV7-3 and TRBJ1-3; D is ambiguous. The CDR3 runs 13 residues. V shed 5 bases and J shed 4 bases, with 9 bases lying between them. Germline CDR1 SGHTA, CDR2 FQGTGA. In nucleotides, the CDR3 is TGTGCCAGCAGCCCTACGGGAGGAAACACCATATATTTT. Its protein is CASSPTGGNTIYF.

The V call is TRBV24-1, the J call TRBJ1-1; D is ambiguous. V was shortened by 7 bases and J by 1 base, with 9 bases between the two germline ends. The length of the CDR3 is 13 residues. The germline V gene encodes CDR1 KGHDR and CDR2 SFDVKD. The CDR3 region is CATRASGNTEAFF. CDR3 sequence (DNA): TGTGCCACCAGGGCTAGCGGGAACACTGAAGCTTTCTTT.

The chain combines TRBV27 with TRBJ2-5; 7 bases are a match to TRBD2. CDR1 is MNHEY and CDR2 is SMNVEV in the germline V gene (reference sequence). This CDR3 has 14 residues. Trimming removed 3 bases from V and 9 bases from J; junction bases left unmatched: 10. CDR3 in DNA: TGTGCCAGCAGTTTTCGCGGGAGTGAATGGGCCCAGTACTTC. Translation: CASSFRGSEWAQYF.

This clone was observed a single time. CDR3 sequence (DNA): TGTGCCTGGAGTGTCGGGCGGGAGGGCCATAGGGAGACCCAGTACTTC. Translated: CAWSVGREGHRETQYF. The chain has TRBV30 and TRBJ2-5; TRBD2 matches 9 bases. Looked up from germline, CDR1 is GTSNPN and CDR2 is SVGIG (reference sequence). The CDR3 is 16 amino acids. V dropped 0 bases and J dropped 5; count of bases not matched to a gene: 10.

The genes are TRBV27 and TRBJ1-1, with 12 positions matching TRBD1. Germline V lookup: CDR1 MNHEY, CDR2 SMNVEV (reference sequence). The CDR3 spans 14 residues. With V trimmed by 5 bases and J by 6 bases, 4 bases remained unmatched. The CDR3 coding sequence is TGTGCCAGCAGTCAGGGACAGGGGGCACCTGAAGCTTTCTTT. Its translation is CASSQGQGAPEAFF.

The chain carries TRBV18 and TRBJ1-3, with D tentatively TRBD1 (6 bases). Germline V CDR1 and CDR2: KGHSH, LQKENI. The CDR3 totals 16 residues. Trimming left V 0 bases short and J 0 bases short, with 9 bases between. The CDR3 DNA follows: TGTGCCAGCTCACCACCGACAGGCCTCTCTGGAAACACCATATATTTT. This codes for CASSPPTGLSGNTIYF.

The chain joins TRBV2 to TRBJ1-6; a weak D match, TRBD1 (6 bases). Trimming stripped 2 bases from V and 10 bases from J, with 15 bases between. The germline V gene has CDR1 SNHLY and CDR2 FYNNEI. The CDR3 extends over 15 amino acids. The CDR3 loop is CASSEQGNRNSPLHF. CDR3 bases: TGTGCCAGCAGTGAACAGGGGAATCGCAACTCACCCCTCCACTTT. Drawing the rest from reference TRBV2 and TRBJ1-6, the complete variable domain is EPEVTQTPSHQVTQMGQEVILRCVPISNHLYFYWYRQILGQKVEFLVSFYNNEISEKSEIFDDQFSVERPDGSNFTLKIRSTKLEDSAMYFCASSEQGNRNSPLHFGNGTRLTVT.

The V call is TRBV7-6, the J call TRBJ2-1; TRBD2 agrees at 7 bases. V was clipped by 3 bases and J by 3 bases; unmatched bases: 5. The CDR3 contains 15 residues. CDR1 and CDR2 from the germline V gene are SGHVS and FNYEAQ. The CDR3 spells CASSFSGDHYNEQFF. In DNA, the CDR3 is TGTGCCAGCAGCTTCAGCGGGGACCACTACAATGAGCAGTTCTTC.

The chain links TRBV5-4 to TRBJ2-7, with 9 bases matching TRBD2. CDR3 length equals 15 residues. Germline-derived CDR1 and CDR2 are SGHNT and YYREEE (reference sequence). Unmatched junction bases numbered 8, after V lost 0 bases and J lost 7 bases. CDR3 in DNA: TGTGCCAGCAGCTTGGTGGCGGGAGGGCCTAGTGAGCAGTACTTC. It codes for CASSLVAGGPSEQYF.

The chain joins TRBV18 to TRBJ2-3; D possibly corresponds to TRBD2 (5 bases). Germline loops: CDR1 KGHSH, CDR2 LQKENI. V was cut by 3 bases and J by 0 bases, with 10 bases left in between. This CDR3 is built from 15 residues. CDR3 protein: CASSPWRASTDTQYF. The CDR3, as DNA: TGTGCCAGCTCACCTTGGCGGGCTAGCACAGATACGCAGTATTTT.

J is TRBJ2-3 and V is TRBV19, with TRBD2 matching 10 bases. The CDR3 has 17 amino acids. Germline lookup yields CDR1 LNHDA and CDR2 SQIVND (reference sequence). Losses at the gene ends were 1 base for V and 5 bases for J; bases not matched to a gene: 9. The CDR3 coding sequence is TGTGCCAGTAGTATAGTATCCAGCGGGAGGGCCTTAGATACGCAGTATTTT. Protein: CASSIVSSGRALDTQYF.

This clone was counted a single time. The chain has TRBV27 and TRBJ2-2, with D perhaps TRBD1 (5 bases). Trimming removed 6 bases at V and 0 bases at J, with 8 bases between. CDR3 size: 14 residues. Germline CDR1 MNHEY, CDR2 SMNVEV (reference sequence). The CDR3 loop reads CASRGQSNTGELFF. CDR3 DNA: TGTGCCAGCAGGGGGCAGTCGAACACCGGGGAGCTGTTTTTT.

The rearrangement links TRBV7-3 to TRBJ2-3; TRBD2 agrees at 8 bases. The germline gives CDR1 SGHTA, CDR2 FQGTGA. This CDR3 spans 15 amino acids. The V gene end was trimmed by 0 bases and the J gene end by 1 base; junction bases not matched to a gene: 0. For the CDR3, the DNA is TGTGCCAGCAGCTTAACTAGCGGGGGCACAGATACGCAGTATTTT. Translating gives CASSLTSGGTDTQYF.

This chain's CDR3 is CASSITGTGSVEQYF. The CDR3 DNA sequence: TGTGCCAGTAGTATAACCGGGACAGGGTCGGTCGAGCAGTACTTC. The chain is built from TRBV19 and TRBJ2-7, with 9 bases that match TRBD1. CDR3 length: 15 residues. Trimming cost V 2 bases and J 6 bases; bases outside gene matches: 8. Germline V lookup: CDR1 LNHDA, CDR2 SQIVND (reference sequence).

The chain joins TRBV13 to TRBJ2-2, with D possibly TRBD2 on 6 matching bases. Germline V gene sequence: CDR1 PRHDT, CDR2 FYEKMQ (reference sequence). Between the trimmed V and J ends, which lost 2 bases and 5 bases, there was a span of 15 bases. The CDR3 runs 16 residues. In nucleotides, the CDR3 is TGTGCCAGCAGCTTATCCCCGGGAGATGGGACCGGGGAGCTGTTTTTT. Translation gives CASSLSPGDGTGELFF.

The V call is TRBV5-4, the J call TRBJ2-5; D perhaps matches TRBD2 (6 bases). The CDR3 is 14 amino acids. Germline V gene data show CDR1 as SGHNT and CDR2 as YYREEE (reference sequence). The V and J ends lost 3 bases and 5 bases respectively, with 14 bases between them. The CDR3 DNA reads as TGTGCCAGCAGCTCCGAGGGGACTTTTGAGACCCAGTACTTC. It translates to CASSSEGTFETQYF.